The clone carrying this TCR beta chain was counted a few times. Method: immunoSEQ multiplex PCR; TCRdb's copy keeps in-frame clones and lacks some. Of 90,000 to 130,000 clones listed, approximately 84% are singletons. The source of the sample is a study of control samples from healthy donors and cancer patients. This CDR3 contains 12 residues. From germline, CDR1 is LGHDT and CDR2 YNNKEL (reference sequence). V lost 2 bases and J 11 bases, leaving 12 bases between the germline ends. The TCR was taken from a man aged 18 to 29 in good health. This rearrangement joins TRBV3-1 (or the pseudogene TRBV3-2) to TRBJ2-5; D remains unclear. The sample taken for sequencing was blood. DNA for the CDR3: TGTGCCAGCAGCCAATACCCCCCATGGCAGTACTTC. Protein: CASSQYPPWQYF.